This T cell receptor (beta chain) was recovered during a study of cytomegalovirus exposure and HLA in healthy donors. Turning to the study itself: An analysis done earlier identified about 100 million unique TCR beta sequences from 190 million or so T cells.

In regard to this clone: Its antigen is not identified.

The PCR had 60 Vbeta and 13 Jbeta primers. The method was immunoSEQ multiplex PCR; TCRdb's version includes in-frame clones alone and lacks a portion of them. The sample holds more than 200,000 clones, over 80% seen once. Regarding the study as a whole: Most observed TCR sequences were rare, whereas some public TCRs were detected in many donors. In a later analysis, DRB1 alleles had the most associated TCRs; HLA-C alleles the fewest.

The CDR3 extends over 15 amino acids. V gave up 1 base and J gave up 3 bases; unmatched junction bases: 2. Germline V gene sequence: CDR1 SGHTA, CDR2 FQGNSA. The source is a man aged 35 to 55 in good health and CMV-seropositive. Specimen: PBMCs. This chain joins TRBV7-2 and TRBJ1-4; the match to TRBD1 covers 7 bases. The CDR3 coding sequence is TGTGCCAGCAGCTTAGTGACAGGGCCTAATGAAAAACTGTTTTTT. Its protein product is CASSLVTGPNEKLFF.